The rows below give T cell receptor beta chains drawn from one sample of a study of blood T cell repertoires in COVID-19. TCRdb's copy holds only in-frame clones and misses some; the assay was immunoSEQ multiplex PCR. The sample includes 450,000 or so clones, 89% of them seen just once. The specimen was peripheral blood. The receptors here all came from a man aged 18 to 29 with COVID-19, enrolled during active disease. Each CDR3 is given with its conserved first and last residue.

v_gene,len,CDR3aa
TRBV5-1,13,CASTLTGYTEAFF
TRBV15,13,CATSRPADNEQYF
TRBV20-1,15,CSASQLAGLNNEQFF
TRBV5-1,13,CASSLASGNEQFF
TRBV6-1,16,CASSAPGRGRNTEAFF
TRBV7-7,13,CASSLTENTEAFF
TRBV6-4,13,CASSDSRGIGYTF
TRBV6-6,13,CASRGQYQETQYF
TRBV5-8,12,CASSLYNSPLHF
TRBV7-8,14,CASSLDRAYNEQFF
TRBV7-9,14,CASSLGPRANEQFF
TRBV24-1,14,CATSVGSSTDTQYF
TRBV7-2,12,CASSLIGTNAFF
TRBV19,16,CASTAGGARSRHEQFF
TRBV19,13,CASSLGPGQPQHF
TRBV5-6,13,CASSWQGAHEQYF
TRBV6-5,14,CASSYGTAYYGYTF
TRBV21-1,15,CASSPPGQGRYEQYF
TRBV2,15,CASSGIAGGLDEQFF
TRBV11-2,11,CATVLRLEAFF
TRBV19,12,CASRTLGGELFF
TRBV7-9,15,CATSRVGDSSYEQYF
TRBV7-2,14,CASSFSGRSDEQFF
TRBV5-1,15,CASRKHSSDNEKLFF
TRBV7-9,16,CASSSGQGASYNEQFF
TRBV4-1,14,CASSQTGPPDTQYF
TRBV27,14,CASSRDRGPHEQFF
TRBV4-1,16,CASSQGPLQIPGELFF
TRBV19,16,CASSIDLTGGFTEAFF
TRBV12-3/TRBV12-4,12,CASSYPKQTQYF
TRBV13,17,CASSLWRGGGTTGELFF
TRBV4-1,15,CASSQVSRRNTEAFF
TRBV4-1,17,CASSQGWSRIFYNEQFF
TRBV6-1,17,CASSEYPGLAEGNTQYF
TRBV6-5,15,CASSYSRGEGEKLFF
TRBV19,15,CASSEPGSAKNIQYF
TRBV4-1,15,CASSQEWGSSYEQYF
TRBV19,16,CASSMLAGVRADTQYF
TRBV7-9,15,CASSLSWSTGDGYTF
TRBV27,14,CASSPVTYNSPLHF
TRBV4-1,15,CASQRGPGTNSPLHF
TRBV11-3,14,CASSRGQGNSPLHF
TRBV6-2/TRBV6-3,15,CASSYEAGDSYEQYF
TRBV7-9,17,CASSYGLAGGERDEQFF
TRBV19,14,CASDFSGSYNEQFF
TRBV5-1,14,CASSSDRGPYEQYF
TRBV24-1,15,CATSRPSGTGGEQFF
TRBV2,16,CASSEMGTGKTDTQYF
TRBV28,15,CASSLFSRGTYEQYF
TRBV2,15,CASSFEGYGLGKLFF
TRBV5-4,16,CASSLRDKPGRKTQYF
TRBV9,15,CASSLLADGYNEQFF